What follows is one T cell receptor beta chain and its context. Its target is unknown. The sample belongs to a study of T cell repertoires in cytomegalovirus infection. Via MiXCR, TCRdb re-called the reads, giving one row per CDR3 protein. This sample carries 640,000 or so distinct CDR3 sequences, around 35% of them seen once, and the ten largest clones take around a sixth. The specimen was cultured PBMCs, collected from culture after CMV antigen stimulation. The sequence derives from a human donor in good health (CMV status not recorded). Some clones in this sample may be carry-over from other donors' samples.

DNA of the CDR3: TGTGCCAGCAGAAGGTCTAGGACAGGGACCTATGGCTACACCTTC. Translated: CASRRSRTGTYGYTF. This sequence joins TRBV2 and TRBJ1-2, with 8 bases matching TRBD1. The ends lost 6 bases at V and 4 bases at J; junction bases unmatched: 10. Germline loops: CDR1 SNHLY, CDR2 FYNNEI. This CDR3 is built from 15 residues.